One sample yielded the 30 T cell receptor beta chains listed below, sequenced in a study of cytomegalovirus exposure and HLA in healthy donors. Some clones are missing from TCRdb's copy, which holds only in-frame ones; the method was immunoSEQ multiplex PCR. The repertoire holds approximately 180,000 clones, with around nine tenths as singletons. The sequenced sample consisted of PBMCs. These receptors were taken from a man in his late teens or twenties in good health and CMV-seropositive.

The V and J genes are TRBV7-9 and TRBJ1-4; D unresolved. V lost 3 bases, J lost 12 bases, and 11 bases lay in between. This CDR3 is 12 amino acids long. Germline CDR1 is SEHNR and CDR2 is FQNEAQ (reference sequence). The CDR3 DNA is TGTGCCAGCAGCTTGGCGGGGAGCCAACTGTTTTTT. Protein: CASSLAGSQLFF. Looking up the rest from reference TRBV7-9 and TRBJ1-4 gives the full variable domain: DTGVSQNPRHKITKRGQNVTFRCDPISEHNRLYWYRQTLGQGPEFLTYFQNEAQLEKSRLLSDRFSAERPKGSFSTLEIQRTEQGDSAMYLCASSLAGSQLFFGSGTQLSVL.

This clone has only one observation. The chain is built from TRBV9 and TRBJ2-1; 11 positions match TRBD2. The J segment lost 4 bases and the V segment lost 3 bases, leaving 15 bases of the junction unmatched. The germline V gene encodes CDR1 SGDLS and CDR2 YYNGEE. The CDR3 totals 19 residues. CDR3 bases: TGTGCCAGCAGCGCGCCGGGAGGGGGGACTAGCGGCCCTTACAATGAGCAGTTCTTC. Translation: CASSAPGGGTSGPYNEQFF. The variable domain in full, with the rest retrieved from reference TRBV9 and TRBJ2-1, is DSGVTQTPKHLITATGQRVTLRCSPRSGDLSVYWYQQSLDQGLQFLIQYYNGEERAKGNILERFSAQQFPDLHSELNLSSLELGDSALYFCASSAPGGGTSGPYNEQFFGPGTRLTVL.

The V gene is TRBV29-1, the J gene TRBJ1-3; 7 positions agree with TRBD1. CDR1 is SQVTM and CDR2 is ANQGSEA in the germline V gene. The J segment lost 2 bases and the V segment lost 4 bases, leaving 5 bases of the junction unmatched. This CDR3 has 14 amino acids. This CDR3 reads CSVATGLTGNTIYF. Here the CDR3 DNA reads TGCAGCGTTGCGACAGGGTTGACTGGAAACACCATATATTTT.

J is TRBJ1-5 and V is TRBV28, with 11 nucleotides matching TRBD1. Germline V CDR1 and CDR2: MDHEN, SYDVKM. With 5 bases clipped from V and 4 bases from J, the junction kept 7 bases outside the gene matches. The CDR3 consists of 16 residues. CDR3 DNA: TGTGCCAGCAGTCATGGACAGGGGGCAGGTAATCAGCCCCAGCATTTT. Amino acids: CASSHGQGAGNQPQHF.

The genes are TRBV7-3 and TRBJ2-6, with 9 bases lining up with TRBD1. This CDR3 has 13 residues. CDR1 and CDR2 (germline): SGHTA, FQGTGA. The V segment lost 5 bases and the J segment 12 bases; nucleotides outside the gene matches: 5. The CDR3 nucleotides read TGTGCCAGCAGCCTCGACAGGGGGGCCGTCCTGACTTTC. It specifies CASSLDRGAVLTF.

The genes are TRBV7-9 and TRBJ1-4; 8 bases are shared with TRBD1. With 5 bases clipped from V and 4 bases from J, the junction kept 6 bases outside the gene matches. CDR3 length: 15 residues. Looked up from germline, CDR1 is SEHNR and CDR2 is FQNEAQ (reference sequence). CDR3 DNA: TGTGCCAGCAGCCAAACAGGGGGTATTAATGAAAAACTGTTTTTT. It encodes CASSQTGGINEKLFF.

The chain has TRBV5-1 and TRBJ1-2, with D possibly TRBD1 on 6 matching bases. The germline V gene has CDR1 SGHRS and CDR2 YFSETQ. The CDR3 sequence is 17 residues long. Trimming left V 4 bases short and J 3 bases short, with 22 bases between. The CDR3 here is CASSASPATGLDYGYTF. The DNA for the CDR3 is TGCGCCAGCAGCGCATCACCCGCGACAGGCTTGGACTATGGCTACACCTTC.

This sequence joins TRBV19 and TRBJ2-3; 10 bases match TRBD1. The V and J ends lost 5 bases and 2 bases, in that order; junction bases with no gene match: 7. The CDR3 contains 16 residues. CDR1 and CDR2 (germline): LNHDA, SQIVND (reference sequence). The DNA for the CDR3 is TGTGCCAGTAGTTCCCTAGGACAGGGGGTCACAGATACGCAGTATTTT. This gives the protein CASSSLGQGVTDTQYF.

This sequence joins TRBV7-6 and TRBJ1-1, with 9 bases fitting TRBD1. Trimming at V came to 6 bases and at J to 2 bases, leaving 4 bases not matched to a gene. This CDR3 contains 14 residues. Germline V gives CDR1 SGHVS, CDR2 FNYEAQ. The CDR3: CASSWGQGNTEAFF. The CDR3 DNA sequence: TGTGCCAGCAGTTGGGGACAGGGTAACACTGAAGCTTTCTTT.

This chain links TRBV7-2 with TRBJ2-1, with 10 positions matching TRBD1. The trim removed 1 base at V and 1 base at J, leaving 7 bases unmatched. CDR3 length equals 18 residues. Germline values: CDR1 SGHTA, CDR2 FQGNSA. The CDR3 is CASSLEVDRGLSYNEQFF. In DNA, the CDR3 is TGTGCCAGCAGCTTAGAAGTCGACAGGGGGCTGTCCTACAATGAGCAGTTCTTC.

The gene calls are TRBV9 and TRBJ1-3; possibly TRBD1 for D (5 bases). The germline V gene has CDR1 SGDLS and CDR2 YYNGEE. The CDR3 has 13 amino acids. Trimming stripped 2 bases from V and 7 bases from J, with 10 bases between. CDR3 in amino acids: CASSVDRRNTIYF. Here the CDR3 DNA reads TGTGCCAGCAGCGTTGACAGAAGGAACACCATATATTTT.

The V gene is TRBV28, the J gene TRBJ2-7; TRBD1 is a possible D gene (6 bases). Germline V gene lookup returns CDR1 MDHEN and CDR2 SYDVKM. Trimming took off 7 bases at V and 5 bases at J, with 18 bases between the two ends. The CDR3 consists of 14 residues. The CDR3 spells CASKPGQAFDEQYF. CDR3 sequence (DNA): TGTGCCAGCAAACCGGGACAAGCTTTCGACGAGCAGTACTTC.

The V gene is TRBV2, the J gene TRBJ2-6, with D uncertain. Trimming shortened V by 1 base and J by 1 base, and 5 bases separated the two germline ends. CDR3 size: 15 residues. Per the germline V gene, CDR1 is SNHLY and CDR2 is FYNNEI. This CDR3 is CASSEDTSGANVLTF. The CDR3 DNA follows: TGTGCCAGCAGTGAAGACACGTCTGGGGCCAACGTCCTGACTTTC.

With respect to this clone: This same CDR3 is encoded by further DNA sequences in the sample. The chain recombines TRBV6-5 with TRBJ2-3; D uncertain. Germline V gene data show CDR1 as MNHEY and CDR2 as SVGAGI. Trimming took 4 bases from V and 0 from J, leaving 2 bases between them. This CDR3 has 12 residues. The CDR3 here is CASSSSTDTQYF. The CDR3 DNA follows: TGTGCCAGCAGTTCTAGCACAGATACGCAGTATTTT.

The chain employs TRBV5-1 and TRBJ2-5, with no clear D. CDR1 is SGHRS and CDR2 is YFSETQ in the germline V gene. This CDR3 is built from 14 residues. Trimming left V 2 bases short and J 3 bases short, with 11 bases between. The CDR3 region is CASSFLFPEETQYF. The CDR3 DNA sequence: TGCGCCAGCAGCTTCCTTTTCCCCGAAGAGACCCAGTACTTC.

V and J are TRBV10-3 and TRBJ2-2, with D possibly TRBD2 on 5 matching bases. This CDR3 region has 15 residues. Trimming pared 8 bases from V and 3 bases from J, leaving 16 bases between. CDR1 and CDR2 (germline): ENHRY, SYGVKD. The CDR3 region is CAIQRLINDTGELFF. CDR3 nucleotide sequence: TGTGCCATCCAAAGACTAATCAACGACACCGGGGAGCTGTTTTTT.

The CDR3 DNA is TGCGCCAGCAGCCAAGAAGCGGCGGGGGCCGCTAACACCGGGGAGCTGTTTTTT. Translated, it gives CASSQEAAGAANTGELFF. The chain employs TRBV4-3 and TRBJ2-2; tentatively, D is TRBD2 (7 bases). This CDR3 is 18 amino acids long. V shed 0 bases and J shed 2 bases, with 16 bases lying between them. Germline V gene lookup returns CDR1 LGHNA and CDR2 YSLEER.

Concerning this clone itself: The sample holds other DNA sequences that translate to the same CDR3. V usage is TRBV5-1 and J usage is TRBJ2-1, with D possibly matching TRBD2 (6 bases). This CDR3 has 15 amino acids. CDR1 and CDR2 from the germline V gene are SGHRS and YFSETQ. The V gene lost 2 bases and the J gene lost 0 bases, with 9 bases spanning the gap. This CDR3 is CASSFSGSSYNEQFF. The DNA of the CDR3 is TGCGCCAGCAGCTTTAGCGGAAGCTCCTACAATGAGCAGTTCTTC.

The chain recombines TRBV9 with TRBJ2-5; 8 nucleotides match TRBD2. The germline V gene has CDR1 SGDLS and CDR2 YYNGEE. V shed 4 bases, J shed 1 base, and the junction held 3 bases outside the gene matches. CDR3 size: 14 residues. The CDR3 region is CASSPGTSQETQYF. The CDR3 DNA reads TGTGCCAGCAGCCCAGGGACTAGCCAAGAGACCCAGTACTTC.

This chain links TRBV4-3 with TRBJ1-1, with D tentatively TRBD1 (6 bases). Germline values: CDR1 LGHNA, CDR2 YSLEER. CDR3 length equals 15 residues. V lost 4 bases and J lost 5, with 17 bases in between. The CDR3 region is CASSPGGQQWTEAFF. CDR3 bases: TGCGCCAGCAGCCCCGGTGGACAGCAATGGACTGAAGCTTTCTTT.

The chain couples TRBV5-6 to TRBJ1-2, with D tentatively TRBD1 (6 bases). The CDR3 runs 16 residues. V was clipped by 3 bases and J by 5 bases, with 20 bases between them. Germline V CDR1 and CDR2: SGHDT, YYEEEE. The CDR3 is CASSSPGRQVRYGYTF. In DNA form, the CDR3 reads TGTGCCAGCAGCTCACCAGGAAGACAGGTTCGGTATGGCTACACCTTC.

The chain links TRBV9 to TRBJ2-1; 7 nucleotides match TRBD2. The CDR3 covers 14 residues. The germline V gene encodes CDR1 SGDLS and CDR2 YYNGEE. Trimming cost V 4 bases and J 8 bases; bases outside gene matches: 9. This CDR3 reads CASSPGGSMDEQFF. CDR3 DNA: TGTGCCAGCAGCCCGGGGGGTAGCATGGATGAGCAGTTCTTC.

The J gene is TRBJ2-1, the V gene TRBV6-1; no clear D gene. This CDR3 contains 14 residues. The germline gives CDR1 MNHNS, CDR2 SASEGT. Trimming took off 3 bases at V and 7 bases at J, with 13 bases between the two ends. This chain's CDR3 is CASSESPARNEQFF. The CDR3 coding sequence is TGTGCCAGCAGTGAGTCCCCCGCGAGGAATGAGCAGTTCTTC.

The chain employs TRBV15 and TRBJ2-3, with 8 bases lining up with TRBD2. This CDR3 has 15 residues. The germline CDR1 and CDR2 sequences are LNHNV and YYDKDF (reference sequence). After removal of 8 bases from V and 3 bases from J, the junction contained 10 bases not matched to a gene. The CDR3 loop reads CATVEGSGETDTQYF. The CDR3 bases are TGTGCCACCGTCGAGGGTAGCGGGGAGACAGATACGCAGTATTTT.

This clone was seen a handful of times. The chain recombines TRBV28 with TRBJ1-2, with unresolved D. Germline values: CDR1 MDHEN, CDR2 SYDVKM. The CDR3 extends over 9 amino acids. Trimming pared 5 bases from V and 7 bases from J, leaving 2 bases between. CDR3 protein: CASSRGYTF. CDR3 DNA sequence: TGTGCCAGCAGTCGTGGCTACACCTTC.

A note on this clone: Other DNA sequences in the same sample also yield this CDR3. CDR3 DNA: TGTGCCATTCGAGGGGGCAGCAATCAGCCCCAGCATTTT. Translating gives CAIRGGSNQPQHF. This chain connects TRBV10-3 to TRBJ1-5; 7 bases agree with TRBD1. Germline V gene lookup returns CDR1 ENHRY and CDR2 SYGVKD. V dropped 9 bases and J dropped 1; count of bases not matched to a gene: 3. The CDR3 sequence is 13 residues long.

The rearrangement links TRBV12-5 to TRBJ2-5; 9 nucleotides align to TRBD1. Germline V gives CDR1 LGHNT, CDR2 FRNRAP. J was trimmed by 4 bases and V by 4 bases; bases with no gene match: 1. The CDR3 has 13 residues. The CDR3 sequence: CASGWGQGETQYF. DNA for the CDR3: TGTGCTAGTGGTTGGGGACAGGGAGAGACCCAGTACTTC.

This chain joins TRBV6-1 and TRBJ1-2; TRBD1 is a possible D gene (5 bases). The CDR3 is made up of 13 amino acids. Germline CDR1 MNHNS, CDR2 SASEGT. Trimming pared 3 bases from V and 2 bases from J, leaving 7 bases between. The CDR3 spells CASSESGNYGYTF. The CDR3 bases are TGTGCCAGCAGTGAGTCAGGGAACTATGGCTACACCTTC.

Only one count was recorded for this clone. V is TRBV11-3 and J is TRBJ2-1; 11 bases line up with TRBD2. This CDR3 comprises 16 residues. CDR1 and CDR2 from the germline V gene are SGHNT and YENEEA. J gave up 4 bases and V 0 bases, and 2 bases lay outside the gene matches. This CDR3 reads CASSLDLAGGYNEQFF. In DNA, the CDR3 is TGTGCCAGCAGCTTAGATCTAGCGGGGGGATACAATGAGCAGTTCTTC.

The genes are TRBV4-3 and TRBJ2-7; 8 positions agree with TRBD1. This CDR3 has 15 amino acids. The germline V gene has CDR1 LGHNA and CDR2 YSLEER. V lost 1 base and J lost 2; bases outside the gene matches: 4. The CDR3 nucleotides are TGCGCCAGCAGCCAAGTCGCGACAGGGGCCTACGAGCAGTACTTC. It is translated as CASSQVATGAYEQYF.